This paragraph covers one TCR beta chain sequence. The antigen remains unidentified. Germline loops: CDR1 MGHDK, CDR2 SYGVNS. The CDR3 is 12 amino acids. V lost 8 bases, J lost 4 bases, and 8 bases lay in between. TCRdb's table, derived via immunoSEQ multiplex PCR, lists solely in-frame clones and lacks some. The sample has over 130,000 clones, approximately 80% seen once; the top ten hold less than 9%. PBMCs were cryopreserved, and 2 to 2.5 micrograms of genomic DNA from them went into TCR beta libraries. The data derive from a study of cytotoxic CD8 clonotypes in ibrutinib-treated CLL. Regarding the study as a whole: Rare overall, public clonotypes shrank or held steady under therapy. Baseline clonality exceeded age-matched healthy donors and tracked circulating CD8+ T-cell counts.

Source: PBMCs, taken after 36 months of ibrutinib treatment. This TCR was recovered from a human donor with chronic lymphocytic leukemia. The V call is TRBV25-1, the J call TRBJ2-2; no clear D. The CDR3 reads CASAFGTGELFF. In nucleotides, the CDR3 is TGTGCCAGCGCCTTTGGCACCGGGGAGCTGTTTTTT.